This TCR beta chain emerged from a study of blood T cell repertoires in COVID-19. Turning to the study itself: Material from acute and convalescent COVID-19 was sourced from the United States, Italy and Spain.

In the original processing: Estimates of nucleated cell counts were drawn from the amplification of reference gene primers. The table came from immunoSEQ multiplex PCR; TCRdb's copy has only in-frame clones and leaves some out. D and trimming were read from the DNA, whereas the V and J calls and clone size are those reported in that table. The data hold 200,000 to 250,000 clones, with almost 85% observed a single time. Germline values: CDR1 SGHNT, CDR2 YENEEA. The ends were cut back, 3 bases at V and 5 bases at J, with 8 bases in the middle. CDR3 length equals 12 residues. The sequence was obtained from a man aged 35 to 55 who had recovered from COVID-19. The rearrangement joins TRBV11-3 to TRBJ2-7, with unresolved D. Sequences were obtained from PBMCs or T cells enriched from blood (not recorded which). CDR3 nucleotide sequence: TGTGCCAGCAGCTTTCCGCGGCACGAGCAGTACTTC. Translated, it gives CASSFPRHEQYF.